This T cell receptor beta chain was recorded in a study of blood T cell repertoires in COVID-19. Generated by immunoSEQ multiplex PCR, the TCRdb table keeps only in-frame clones and is missing some. The sample records about 400,000 clones, under 90% being singletons. Two consecutive negative NP/OP PCR tests, clearance, or resolved symptoms defined Cohort 3 recovery. The sample holds a few counts of this clone. This CDR3 is 19 amino acids long. From germline, CDR1 is SGHRS and CDR2 YFSETQ. V was clipped by 4 bases and J by 0 bases, with 22 bases between them. The receptor was derived from a woman aged 25-40 years who had recovered from COVID-19. This chain connects TRBV5-1 to TRBJ1-4; D is unclear. The source material was PBMCs or T cells enriched from blood (not recorded which). The CDR3 region has the DNA TGCGCCAGCAGCCCGTCGCCACCGGGGTGGCTTGCAACTAATGAAAAACTGTTTTTT. It specifies CASSPSPPGWLATNEKLFF. The entire variable domain, with the rest obtained from reference TRBV5-1 and TRBJ1-4, is as follows: KAGVTQTPRYLIKTRGQQVTLSCSPISGHRSVSWYQQTPGQGLQFLFEYFSETQRNKGNFPGRFSGRQFSNSRSEMNVSTLELGDSALYLCASSPSPPGWLATNEKLFFGSGTQLSVL.